This T cell receptor (beta chain) was profiled in a study of human T cells and chemical hapten exposure. The time point denotes: pre-sensitization, week 0. Treatment indicated: therapeutic diphenylcyclopropenone sensitization with weekly scalp DPC. TCRdb re-called the RACE reads with MiXCR, one entry per CDR3 protein. The data show roughly 380,000 distinct CDR3 sequences, roughly 5.3% seen once. The receptor was derived from a woman between 45 and 60 years old with alopecia areata. Some clones in this sample may be carry-over from other donors' samples. This material consisted of whole blood, taken in connection with sensitization to the hapten diphenylcyclopropenone (DPC).

DNA of the CDR3: TGTGCCAGCAGCAACAGACCGTCTGAAGCCTACGAGCAGTACTTC. Amino acid sequence: CASSNRPSEAYEQYF. This chain joins TRBV9 and TRBJ2-7; no reliable D call. The CDR3 length is 15 residues. Germline CDR1 reads SGDLS; CDR2 reads YYNGEE. The V end lost 4 bases, the J end lost 2 bases, and 16 bases lay between the germline ends.